The clone carrying this TCR beta chain was detected a few times. Per-sample yields of isolated PBMCs were at least 6 million. The sample originates from a study of blood T cells in healthy people across ages. This CDR3 comprises 14 residues. V was pared by 4 bases and J by 13 bases, with 23 bases between. Germline assignment: CDR1 SQVTM and CDR2 ANQGSEA. Through a sample-barcoded 5' primer and a J-beta primer mix, a second PCR was run for roughly 6 to 11 cycles. Each CDR3 protein gets one entry after TCRdb re-called the 5' RACE reads with MiXCR. The repertoire consists of 750,000 to 1,000,000 distinct CDR3 sequences, with 25% to 35% occurring once and the leading ten covering roughly a tenth. The sample was also reused in another study, on T cells of mothers and their children. Turning to that study: The sample comes from fewer than ten healthy Caucasian donors: mothers and children. With unrelated pairs as the comparison, related mother-child pairs had a slightly higher overlap that was not significant.

The sequencing sample was made of blood. This TCR came from a middle-aged woman in good health. The chain couples TRBV29-1 to TRBJ2-4; D may be TRBD2 (6 bases). In DNA, the CDR3 is TGCAGCGTTGGTGGCGGGGCCTCCTACAATGAGCAGTACTTC. Its translation: CSVGGGASYNEQYF.